This TCR beta chain is from a study of blood T cell repertoires in COVID-19. Study-level background: The samples span acute and convalescent COVID-19 from the United States, Italy and Spain.

The V end was cut by 0 bases, the J end by 5 bases, with 17 bases between. The CDR3 sequence is 16 residues long. CDR1 LNHDA and CDR2 SQIVND come from the germline V gene (reference sequence). Study processing details: By means of reference gene primer amplification, nucleated cell counts were estimated. Clones were read by immunoSEQ multiplex PCR, and TCRdb kept only the in-frame ones, dropping some. That table furnishes V, J and clone size, whereas the DNA furnished D and trimming. Among 200,000 or so clones listed, roughly four fifths were seen once. The material sequenced was peripheral blood. The receptor's source is a woman in her 30s with acute or convalescent COVID-19. The rearrangement uses TRBV19 and TRBJ2-7; maybe TRBD2 (5 bases). The CDR3 DNA reads TGTGCCAGTAGTATAGATTTTAGCCGGACTTTCAACGAGCAGTACTTC. Its translation is CASSIDFSRTFNEQYF. The full variable domain, completed using reference TRBV19 and TRBJ2-7, is DGGITQSPKYLFRKEGQNVTLSCEQNLNHDAMYWYRQDPGQGLRLIYYSQIVNDFQKGDIAEGYSVSREKKESFPLTVTSAQKNPTAFYLCASSIDFSRTFNEQYFGPGTRLTVT.